What follows are 21 T cell receptor beta chains derived from one specimen sequenced in a study of shared clonotypes between healthy human individuals. Some clones are missing from TCRdb's copy, which holds only in-frame ones; the method was immunoSEQ multiplex PCR. The table records 600,000 or so clones, roughly 98% of them present only once. Naive CD8 populations comprised CD45RO-negative cells positively selected for CCR7, excluding terminally differentiated effector memory CD45RA+ cells. Sequencing input: naive CD8+ T cells sorted from blood. The receptor source for this set is a man aged 25-45 years in good health.

The chain recombines TRBV6-1 with TRBJ2-7, with TRBD1 matching over 8 bases. This CDR3 comprises 15 residues. After removal of 9 bases from V and 4 bases from J, the junction contained 14 bases not matched to a gene. Germline V gene lookup returns CDR1 MNHNS and CDR2 SASEGT. The CDR3 nucleotides are TGTGCCAGTTCGGAAAGGGACAGGTGGGGGTACGAGCAGTACTTC. It codes for CASSERDRWGYEQYF.

This sequence joins TRBV7-9 and TRBJ1-3; 9 bases are shared with TRBD1. Germline values: CDR1 SEHNR, CDR2 FQNEAQ (reference sequence). The V gene end was trimmed by 4 bases and the J gene end by 11 bases; junction bases not matched to a gene: 3. The CDR3 consists of 12 residues. In DNA form, the CDR3 reads TGTGCCAGCAGCTCACAGGGGGCCTCCATATATTTT. Encoded protein: CASSSQGASIYF.

The V and J genes are TRBV13 and TRBJ2-1; 14 bases map to TRBD2. Germline CDR1 and CDR2: PRHDT and FYEKMQ (reference sequence). This CDR3 contains 18 residues. V shed 4 bases, J shed 0 bases, and the junction held 5 bases outside the gene matches. The CDR3 nucleotides are TGTGCCAGCAGCTCAGATGGGACTAGCGGGGGCTCCTACAATGAGCAGTTCTTC. This encodes CASSSDGTSGGSYNEQFF. The full variable domain, with the rest looked up from reference TRBV13 and TRBJ2-1, is AAGVIQSPRHLIKEKRETATLKCYPIPRHDTVYWYQQGPGQDPQFLISFYEKMQSDKGSIPDRFSAQQFSDYHSELNMSSLELGDSALYFCASSSDGTSGGSYNEQFFGPGTRLTVL.

In DNA form, the CDR3 reads TGTGCCAGCAGCCTGGGACTAGCGGGTCCTTACAATGAGCAGTTCTTC. Translating it yields CASSLGLAGPYNEQFF. The J gene is TRBJ2-1, the V gene TRBV11-2; 12 bases fit TRBD2. CDR1 is SGHAT and CDR2 is FQNNGV in the germline V gene. CDR3 size: 16 residues. The V gene end was trimmed by 5 bases and the J gene end by 4 bases; junction bases not matched to a gene: 6.

The chain uses TRBV6-5 and TRBJ2-7, with TRBD1 matching 8 bases. Germline loops: CDR1 MNHEY, CDR2 SVGAGI. This CDR3 has 14 residues. Trimming at V came to 5 bases and at J to 3 bases, leaving 6 bases not matched to a gene. The CDR3 region has the DNA TGTGCCAGCAGTCTACAGGGGACAGGCTACGAGCAGTACTTC. It translates to CASSLQGTGYEQYF.

This chain joins TRBV27 and TRBJ2-7, with TRBD1 identical over 8 bases. Trimming cost V 6 bases and J 2 bases; bases outside gene matches: 6. The CDR3 is 14 residues long. Germline CDR1 and CDR2: MNHEY and SMNVEV (reference sequence). The CDR3 is CASRPTGVPYEQYF. The CDR3, as DNA: TGTGCCAGCAGACCGACAGGGGTTCCCTACGAGCAGTACTTC.

The chain combines TRBV7-3 with TRBJ2-2; 11 bases fit TRBD1. The CDR3 contains 16 residues. Per the germline V gene, CDR1 is SGHTA and CDR2 is FQGTGA. The V gene end was trimmed by 5 bases and the J gene end by 6 bases; junction bases not matched to a gene: 8. CDR3 coding DNA: TGTGCCAGCAGCCCCGGACAGGGGGCGTTTGCCGGGGAGCTGTTTTTT. Translated, it gives CASSPGQGAFAGELFF.

This sequence joins TRBV27 and TRBJ2-7; tentatively, D is TRBD2 (6 bases). V gave up 2 bases and J gave up 6 bases, with 11 bases separating them. Per germline, CDR1 MNHEY and CDR2 SMNVEV (reference sequence). The CDR3 runs to 13 residues. As DNA, the CDR3 is TGTGCCAGCAGTTTAGATCAGGGACTCGAGCAGTACTTC. It codes for CASSLDQGLEQYF.

This chain uses TRBV27 with TRBJ2-3, with 9 positions matching TRBD2. V was clipped by 1 base and J by 0 bases; unmatched bases: 20. The length of the CDR3 is 22 residues. Germline-derived CDR1 and CDR2 are MNHEY and SMNVEV (reference sequence). The CDR3 region has the DNA TGTGCCAGCAGTTTATGGGGACATGGTCCTAGCGGGGAGAAGTATAGCACAGATACGCAGTATTTT. Amino acids: CASSLWGHGPSGEKYSTDTQYF.

The rearrangement joins TRBV13 to TRBJ2-1; weak D call: TRBD2 (6 bases). CDR3 length: 17 amino acids. V lost 8 bases, J lost 0 bases, and 20 bases lay in between. The germline V gene encodes CDR1 PRHDT and CDR2 FYEKMQ (reference sequence). CDR3 region: CASRQIVGGSSYNEQFF. The CDR3 DNA is TGTGCCAGCCGACAAATTGTAGGAGGGAGCTCCTACAATGAGCAGTTCTTC.

J is TRBJ1-5 and V is TRBV6-1; D is possibly TRBD1 (6 bases). Germline CDR1 is MNHNS and CDR2 is SASEGT. The CDR3 totals 15 residues. V was shortened by 8 bases and J by 5 bases, with 19 bases between the two germline ends. CDR3 sequence: CASRGPGFKHQPQHF. Written as DNA, the CDR3 is TGTGCCAGCCGGGGGCCAGGGTTTAAGCATCAGCCCCAGCATTTT.

Regarding this clone: Other DNA sequences in this sample translate to the same CDR3. The CDR3 coding sequence is TGTGCCAGCAGCGTAGGGGGAACAGGGGGAGAGACCCAGTACTTC. Its protein is CASSVGGTGGETQYF. J is TRBJ2-5 and V is TRBV9; 8 bases fit TRBD1. Germline values: CDR1 SGDLS, CDR2 YYNGEE. With 0 bases clipped from V and 4 bases from J, the junction kept 5 bases outside the gene matches. CDR3 length: 15 residues.

The rearrangement uses TRBV5-1 and TRBJ1-4, with 7 bases aligning to TRBD1. With V trimmed by 3 bases and J by 1 base, 0 bases remained unmatched. Germline assignment: CDR1 SGHRS and CDR2 YFSETQ. This CDR3 contains 14 residues. CDR3 nucleotide sequence: TGCGCCAGCAGCTACAGGGGAACTAATGAAAAACTGTTTTTT. It is translated as CASSYRGTNEKLFF.

The chain links TRBV6-6 to TRBJ2-7; D is perhaps TRBD1 (7 bases). This CDR3 has 14 residues. Trimming removed 6 bases from V and 3 bases from J, with 15 bases in between. Per germline, CDR1 MNHNY and CDR2 SVGAGI (reference sequence). The CDR3 region has the DNA TGTGCCAGCAGCCGCAGGGGGGCTGACTACGAGCAGTACTTC. Encoded protein: CASSRRGADYEQYF.

The genes are TRBV4-1 and TRBJ2-7; D is uncertain. V shed 2 bases and J shed 6 bases, with 14 bases lying between them. This CDR3 contains 14 residues. The germline gives CDR1 MGHRA, CDR2 YSYEKL. The CDR3 DNA reads as TGCGCCAGCAGCCAAATTTCCCTATTCTCCGAGCAGTACTTC. Encoded protein: CASSQISLFSEQYF.

The chain uses TRBV5-4 and TRBJ2-7, with TRBD2 matching over 11 bases. The CDR3 is 15 residues long. J was trimmed by 3 bases and V by 3 bases; bases with no gene match: 5. Germline CDR1 and CDR2: SGHNT and YYREEE (reference sequence). The CDR3 spells CASSWTSGQGYEQYF. CDR3 sequence (DNA): TGTGCCAGCAGCTGGACTAGCGGGCAGGGCTACGAGCAGTACTTC. Variable domain in full (rest from reference TRBV5-4 and TRBJ2-7): ETGVTQSPTHLIKTRGQQVTLRCSSQSGHNTVSWYQQALGQGPQFIFQYYREEENGRGNFPPRFSGLQFPNYSSELNVNALELDDSALYLCASSWTSGQGYEQYFGPGTRLTVT.

The chain carries TRBV27 and TRBJ1-5; D gene uncertain. CDR3 length: 14 amino acids. CDR1 is MNHEY and CDR2 is SMNVEV in the germline V gene (reference sequence). The V end lost 4 bases, the J end lost 10 bases, and 17 bases lay between the germline ends. Here the CDR3 reads CASSSGRPQVPQHF. The CDR3 DNA reads as TGTGCCAGCAGTTCCGGACGGCCTCAGGTACCCCAGCATTTT.

The V call is TRBV7-6, the J call TRBJ2-1; tentative D call: TRBD1 (5 bases). CDR3 size: 16 residues. Trimming left V 0 bases short and J 4 bases short, with 13 bases between. The germline V gene encodes CDR1 SGHVS and CDR2 FNYEAQ. The DNA for the CDR3 is TGTGCCAGCAGCTTAGCTGGGGCCGATAATTACAATGAGCAGTTCTTC. It translates to CASSLAGADNYNEQFF.

CDR3 region: CSVGARGYEQYF. DNA for the CDR3: TGCAGCGTTGGGGCCAGGGGATACGAGCAGTACTTC. The chain employs TRBV29-1 and TRBJ2-7; D is possibly TRBD1 (6 bases). The CDR3 covers 12 residues. Trimming took off 4 bases at V and 4 bases at J, with 11 bases between the two ends. The germline V gene has CDR1 SQVTM and CDR2 ANQGSEA.

This clone was observed a single time. This chain uses TRBV7-2 with TRBJ2-7; 8 positions agree with TRBD1. Per germline, CDR1 SGHTA and CDR2 FQGNSA. This CDR3 region has 15 residues. The V segment lost 5 bases and the J segment 4 bases; nucleotides outside the gene matches: 10. CDR3 sequence: CASSPYQGAGYEQYF. CDR3 bases: TGTGCCAGCAGCCCTTATCAGGGGGCGGGGTACGAGCAGTACTTC.

The CDR3 region has the DNA TGTGCCAGCAGCTTATCTCCCCGGAGCTCCTACAATGAGCAGTTCTTC. This codes for CASSLSPRSSYNEQFF. This chain connects TRBV7-9 to TRBJ2-1; D not certain. This CDR3 is built from 16 residues. The V end lost 2 bases, the J end lost 0 bases, and 11 bases lay between the germline ends. CDR1 is SEHNR, CDR2 FQNEAQ, per germline (reference sequence).